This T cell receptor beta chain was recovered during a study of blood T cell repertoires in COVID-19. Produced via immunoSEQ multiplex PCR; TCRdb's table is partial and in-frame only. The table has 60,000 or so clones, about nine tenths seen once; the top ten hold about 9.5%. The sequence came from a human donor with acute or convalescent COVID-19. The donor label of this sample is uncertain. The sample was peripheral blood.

In DNA form, the CDR3 reads TGTGCCAGCAAACTAGCGGGGCTTCGCAATGAGCAGTTCTTC. It codes for CASKLAGLRNEQFF. V and J are TRBV28 and TRBJ2-1; 10 bases line up with TRBD2. The CDR3 length is 14 residues. Germline V lookup: CDR1 MDHEN, CDR2 SYDVKM. Losses at the gene ends were 7 bases for V and 6 bases for J; bases not matched to a gene: 6.